The rows below give T cell receptor beta chains drawn from one sample of a study of regulatory T cells in long-lasting Graves disease. MiXCR was run by TCRdb on the multiplex PCR reads, yielding one entry per CDR3 protein. The sample holds about 300,000 distinct CDR3 sequences, 15% to 20% seen once. This specimen consisted of peripheral blood mononuclear cells (PBMCs), obtained at new diagnosis, from a patient treated with antithyroid drugs. Receptors originate from a female donor with Graves disease. Each CDR3 is given with its conserved first and last residue. A D gene is named only where the DNA matches it firmly. Size is omitted from some rows. Given values are once, few, many or a class for expanded clones.

d_gene: NA; v_gene: TRBV12-5; abundance: many; j_gene: TRBJ2-1; CDR3aa: CASGLAHSAPYNEQFF; CDR3nt: TGTGCTAGTGGTTTGGCCCACAGCGCCCCCTACAATGAGCAGTTCTTC
d_gene: NA; v_gene: TRBV28; abundance: many; j_gene: TRBJ2-5; CDR3aa: CASNRRDWQETQYF; CDR3nt: TGTGCCAGCAACCGCAGAGACTGGCAAGAGACCCAGTACTTC
d_gene: TRBD2; v_gene: TRBV20-1; abundance: many; j_gene: TRBJ2-7; CDR3aa: CSARQPGLAGIGAYEQYF; CDR3nt: TGCAGTGCTAGACAACCGGGACTAGCGGGAATCGGGGCCTACGAGCAGTACTTC
d_gene: NA; v_gene: TRBV28; abundance: NA; j_gene: TRBJ1-3; CDR3aa: CASNPQRGVNTIYF; CDR3nt: TGTGCCAGCAACCCTCAAAGAGGCGTAAACACCATATATTTT
d_gene: NA; v_gene: TRBV6-2/TRBV6-3; abundance: NA; j_gene: TRBJ1-2; CDR3aa: CASSYSSGSRTDDNYGYTF; CDR3nt: TGTGCCAGCAGTTACTCGTCGGGATCCCGGACAGACGATAACTATGGCTACACCTTC
d_gene: NA; v_gene: TRBV12-3/TRBV12-4; abundance: many; j_gene: TRBJ2-2; CDR3aa: CASSPEGAGELFF; CDR3nt: TGTGCCAGCAGCCCAGAGGGGGCCGGGGAGCTGTTTTTT
d_gene: TRBD1; v_gene: TRBV19; abundance: few; j_gene: TRBJ1-2; CDR3aa: CASRQGRGYTF; CDR3nt: TGTGCCAGTCGACAGGGCCGAGGCTACACCTTC
d_gene: TRBD1; v_gene: TRBV7-2; abundance: NA; j_gene: TRBJ1-5; CDR3aa: CASSLTGTDNQPQHF; CDR3nt: TGTGCCAGCAGCTTAACTGGGACAGATAATCAGCCCCAGCATTTT
d_gene: NA; v_gene: TRBV7-2; abundance: NA; j_gene: TRBJ2-1; CDR3aa: CASSLVPGGNEQFF; CDR3nt: TGTGCCAGCAGCTTAGTCCCAGGAGGGAATGAGCAGTTCTTC
d_gene: TRBD1; v_gene: TRBV7-9; abundance: NA; j_gene: TRBJ2-7; CDR3aa: CASSLVPGTGVVEHYF; CDR3nt: TGTGCCAGCAGCTTAGTCCCCGGGACAGGGGTAGTCGAGCACTACTTC
d_gene: NA; v_gene: TRBV5-1; abundance: many; j_gene: TRBJ2-7; CDR3aa: CASGQGQAYEQYF; CDR3nt: TGCGCCAGCGGCCAGGGACAAGCCTACGAGCAGTACTTC
d_gene: NA; v_gene: TRBV7-2; abundance: NA; j_gene: TRBJ1-5; CDR3aa: CASSLGGSGQPQHF; CDR3nt: TGTGCCAGCAGCTTAGGTGGATCTGGGCAGCCCCAGCATTTT
d_gene: NA; v_gene: TRBV28; abundance: many; j_gene: TRBJ2-3; CDR3aa: CASSSRDQQNLLGDTQYF; CDR3nt: TGTGCCAGCAGTTCACGGGATCAGCAGAACCTACTGGGAGATACGCAGTATTTT
d_gene: TRBD2; v_gene: TRBV11-2; abundance: NA; j_gene: TRBJ2-2; CDR3aa: CASSPRLAGDTGELFF; CDR3nt: TGTGCCAGCAGCCCGCGACTAGCGGGAGACACCGGGGAGCTGTTTTTT
d_gene: NA; v_gene: TRBV19; abundance: NA; j_gene: TRBJ1-5; CDR3aa: CASSEEGYQPQHF; CDR3nt: TGTGCCAGTAGTGAGGAGGGCTATCAGCCCCAGCATTTT
d_gene: NA; v_gene: TRBV9; abundance: many; j_gene: TRBJ1-4; CDR3aa: CASSRGIGEDDEKLFF; CDR3nt: TGTGCCAGCAGCCGCGGAATCGGAGAAGACGATGAAAAACTGTTTTTT
d_gene: NA; v_gene: TRBV5-1; abundance: NA; j_gene: TRBJ2-3; CDR3aa: CASSLSGTRTDTQYF; CDR3nt: TGCGCCAGCAGCTTATCCGGGACAAGGACAGATACGCAGTATTTT
d_gene: NA; v_gene: TRBV20-1; abundance: many; j_gene: TRBJ1-1; CDR3aa: CSASGLGNTEAFF; CDR3nt: TGCAGTGCTAGTGGTCTGGGGAACACTGAAGCTTTCTTT
d_gene: NA; v_gene: TRBV27; abundance: many; j_gene: TRBJ1-1; CDR3aa: CASSLAGRGTEAFF; CDR3nt: TGTGCCAGCAGTTTAGCAGGGAGAGGAACTGAAGCTTTCTTT
d_gene: NA; v_gene: TRBV19; abundance: many; j_gene: TRBJ1-2; CDR3aa: CASTTGGLNYGYTF; CDR3nt: TGTGCCAGTACCACTGGGGGGCTTAACTATGGCTACACCTTC
d_gene: NA; v_gene: TRBV2; abundance: many; j_gene: TRBJ1-4; CDR3aa: CASSEMSATNEKLFF; CDR3nt: TGTGCCAGCAGTGAAATGTCCGCAACTAATGAAAAACTGTTTTTT
d_gene: NA; v_gene: TRBV28; abundance: many; j_gene: TRBJ2-1; CDR3aa: CASSPYRGETYNEQFF; CDR3nt: TGTGCCAGCAGTCCTTACCGGGGCGAGACTTACAATGAGCAGTTCTTC
d_gene: TRBD2; v_gene: TRBV11-2; abundance: many; j_gene: TRBJ2-2; CDR3aa: CASSPGLAGSIEELFF; CDR3nt: TGTGCCAGCAGCCCTGGACTAGCGGGATCCATTGAGGAGCTGTTTTTT
d_gene: TRBD1; v_gene: TRBV10-2; abundance: many; j_gene: TRBJ2-7; CDR3aa: CATSSGQGPYEQYF; CDR3nt: TGCGCCACCTCGTCGGGACAGGGGCCCTACGAGCAGTACTTC
d_gene: NA; v_gene: TRBV15; abundance: many; j_gene: TRBJ2-5; CDR3aa: CATSRGGGGPGAGETQYF; CDR3nt: TGTGCCACCAGCAGAGGCGGAGGTGGACCGGGAGCGGGAGAGACCCAGTACTTC
d_gene: NA; v_gene: TRBV12-3/TRBV12-4; abundance: few; j_gene: TRBJ2-7; CDR3aa: CASSPRTGRDRDEQYF; CDR3nt: TGTGCCAGCAGTCCGCGGACAGGGAGGGATCGTGACGAGCAGTACTTC
d_gene: NA; v_gene: TRBV6-5; abundance: many; j_gene: TRBJ2-3; CDR3aa: CASSYRETDTQYF; CDR3nt: TGTGCCAGCAGTTACAGGGAAACAGATACGCAGTATTTT
d_gene: NA; v_gene: TRBV29-1; abundance: NA; j_gene: TRBJ1-1; CDR3aa: CSVGRTNTEAFF; CDR3nt: TGCAGCGTTGGCAGGACAAACACTGAAGCTTTCTTT
d_gene: TRBD1; v_gene: TRBV19; abundance: few; j_gene: TRBJ2-4; CDR3aa: CASSIGQGNIQYF; CDR3nt: TGTGCCAGTAGTATTGGACAGGGGAACATTCAGTACTTC
d_gene: NA; v_gene: TRBV2; abundance: many; j_gene: TRBJ2-7; CDR3aa: CASSETRAEQYF; CDR3nt: TGTGCCAGCAGTGAAACCAGGGCCGAGCAGTACTTC
d_gene: TRBD1; v_gene: TRBV2; abundance: NA; j_gene: TRBJ2-2; CDR3aa: CASRNLQGAGKTGELFF; CDR3nt: TGTGCCAGTAGAAACCTACAGGGGGCCGGAAAGACCGGGGAGCTGTTTTTT
d_gene: TRBD1; v_gene: TRBV2; abundance: many; j_gene: TRBJ1-3; CDR3aa: CASNGQGGDTIYF; CDR3nt: TGTGCCAGCAATGGACAGGGTGGAGACACCATATATTTT
d_gene: NA; v_gene: TRBV13; abundance: many; j_gene: TRBJ2-5; CDR3aa: CASSFTADQETQYF; CDR3nt: TGTGCCAGCAGCTTCACGGCGGATCAAGAGACCCAGTACTTC
d_gene: NA; v_gene: TRBV27; abundance: many; j_gene: TRBJ2-3; CDR3aa: CASSFSRRSDTQYF; CDR3nt: TGTGCCAGCAGTTTCTCCCGACGGTCAGATACGCAGTATTTT
d_gene: TRBD2; v_gene: TRBV6-1; abundance: many; j_gene: TRBJ2-7; CDR3aa: CASTPTGLPDYEQYF; CDR3nt: TGTGCCAGCACCCCGACGGGACTACCCGACTACGAGCAGTACTTC
d_gene: TRBD2; v_gene: TRBV27; abundance: NA; j_gene: TRBJ2-3; CDR3aa: CASSLRTSGEYF; CDR3nt: TGTGCCAGCAGTCTGAGGACTAGCGGGGAGTATTTT
d_gene: NA; v_gene: TRBV19; abundance: few; j_gene: TRBJ2-7; CDR3aa: CASRPEAGPSSYERYF; CDR3nt: TGTGCCAGTAGGCCCGAGGCCGGCCCCTCCAGCTACGAGCGGTACTTC
d_gene: NA; v_gene: TRBV15; abundance: many; j_gene: TRBJ2-1; CDR3aa: CATSRLLDPDNEQFF; CDR3nt: TGTGCCACCAGCAGATTACTGGATCCCGACAATGAGCAGTTCTTC
d_gene: TRBD1; v_gene: TRBV12-3/TRBV12-4; abundance: many; j_gene: TRBJ1-6; CDR3aa: CASSAGTGVSPLHF; CDR3nt: TGTGCCAGCAGCGCCGGGACAGGGGTTTCACCCCTCCACTTT
d_gene: NA; v_gene: TRBV4-2; abundance: NA; j_gene: TRBJ2-7; CDR3aa: CASSQDDHEQYF; CDR3nt: TGTGCCAGCAGCCAAGATGACCACGAGCAGTACTTC
d_gene: NA; v_gene: TRBV29-1; abundance: NA; j_gene: TRBJ2-5; CDR3aa: CSVEQGVAETQYF; CDR3nt: TGCAGCGTCGAGCAGGGAGTAGCAGAGACCCAGTACTTC
d_gene: NA; v_gene: TRBV27; abundance: many; j_gene: TRBJ1-5; CDR3aa: CASSAGDNSNQPQHF; CDR3nt: TGTGCCAGCTCGGCAGGCGACAATTCTAATCAGCCCCAGCATTTT
d_gene: TRBD1; v_gene: TRBV24-1; abundance: few; j_gene: TRBJ2-3; CDR3aa: CATSDFRGKGTDTQYF; CDR3nt: TGTGCCACCAGTGATTTCAGGGGGAAGGGGACAGATACGCAGTATTTT
d_gene: TRBD1; v_gene: TRBV3-1; abundance: few; j_gene: TRBJ2-1; CDR3aa: CASSQDTRGTGGFF; CDR3nt: TGTGCCAGCAGCCAAGATACCCGCGGGACAGGGGGGTTCTTC
d_gene: NA; v_gene: TRBV27; abundance: many; j_gene: TRBJ2-2; CDR3aa: CARGSARHLEAWELFF; CDR3nt: TGTGCCAGGGGCTCGGCCAGGCACCTCGAGGCGTGGGAGCTGTTTTTT
d_gene: NA; v_gene: TRBV12-3/TRBV12-4; abundance: many; j_gene: TRBJ2-1; CDR3aa: CASSFHELANSYNEQFF; CDR3nt: TGTGCCAGCAGTTTCCACGAACTAGCCAACTCCTACAATGAGCAATTCTTC
d_gene: NA; v_gene: TRBV12-3/TRBV12-4; abundance: many; j_gene: TRBJ2-1; CDR3aa: CASSLKPTWRPTNSYNEQFF; CDR3nt: TGTGCCAGCAGTTTAAAGCCCACGTGGCGGCCAACCAACTCCTACAATGAGCAGTTCTTC
d_gene: TRBD2; v_gene: TRBV12-3/TRBV12-4; abundance: many; j_gene: TRBJ2-1; CDR3aa: CASRTSGSVNEQFF; CDR3nt: TGTGCCAGCAGAACTAGCGGGAGTGTGAATGAGCAGTTCTTC
d_gene: NA; v_gene: TRBV6-5; abundance: few; j_gene: TRBJ1-2; CDR3aa: CASSYSQQDGGYTF; CDR3nt: TGTGCCAGCAGTTACTCCCAACAGGACGGTGGCTACACCTTC
d_gene: NA; v_gene: TRBV7-8; abundance: many; j_gene: TRBJ1-6; CDR3aa: CASSLDTDSPLHF; CDR3nt: TGTGCCAGCAGCTTGGACACGGATTCACCCCTCCACTTT
d_gene: TRBD1; v_gene: TRBV27; abundance: many; j_gene: TRBJ1-4; CDR3aa: CASMVQGDEKLFF; CDR3nt: TGTGCCAGCATGGTCCAGGGGGATGAAAAACTGTTTTTT
d_gene: TRBD1; v_gene: TRBV12-3/TRBV12-4; abundance: many; j_gene: TRBJ2-3; CDR3aa: CASSMGQSTDTQYF; CDR3nt: TGTGCCAGCAGTATGGGACAGAGCACAGATACGCAGTATTTT
d_gene: TRBD2; v_gene: TRBV7-9; abundance: NA; j_gene: TRBJ2-5; CDR3aa: CASSPPTSGDGETQYF; CDR3nt: TGTGCCAGCAGCCCCCCCACTAGCGGGGACGGAGAGACCCAGTACTTC
d_gene: NA; v_gene: TRBV28; abundance: NA; j_gene: TRBJ2-3; CDR3aa: CASGLSPQYF; CDR3nt: TGTGCCAGTGGGCTATCCCCGCAGTATTTT
d_gene: NA; v_gene: TRBV20-1; abundance: many; j_gene: TRBJ1-5; CDR3aa: CSARGPGGIGNQPQHF; CDR3nt: TGCAGTGCTAGAGGCCCGGGGGGGATCGGCAATCAGCCCCAGCATTTT
d_gene: NA; v_gene: TRBV29-1; abundance: NA; j_gene: TRBJ2-7; CDR3aa: CSVGGGSGLRGEQYF; CDR3nt: TGCAGCGTTGGGGGGGGCAGCGGGCTTCGGGGCGAGCAGTACTTC
d_gene: NA; v_gene: TRBV11-2; abundance: many; j_gene: TRBJ2-1; CDR3aa: CASQARLSSNEQFF; CDR3nt: TGTGCCAGCCAGGCACGACTTAGTTCAAATGAGCAGTTCTTC
d_gene: NA; v_gene: TRBV6-1; abundance: many; j_gene: TRBJ1-1; CDR3aa: CASTLFGGAEAFF; CDR3nt: TGTGCCAGCACCCTCTTTGGAGGGGCTGAAGCTTTCTTT
d_gene: TRBD1; v_gene: TRBV11-2; abundance: many; j_gene: TRBJ2-2; CDR3aa: CASSLGTGATGELFF; CDR3nt: TGTGCCAGCAGCCTCGGGACAGGGGCGACCGGGGAGCTGTTTTTT